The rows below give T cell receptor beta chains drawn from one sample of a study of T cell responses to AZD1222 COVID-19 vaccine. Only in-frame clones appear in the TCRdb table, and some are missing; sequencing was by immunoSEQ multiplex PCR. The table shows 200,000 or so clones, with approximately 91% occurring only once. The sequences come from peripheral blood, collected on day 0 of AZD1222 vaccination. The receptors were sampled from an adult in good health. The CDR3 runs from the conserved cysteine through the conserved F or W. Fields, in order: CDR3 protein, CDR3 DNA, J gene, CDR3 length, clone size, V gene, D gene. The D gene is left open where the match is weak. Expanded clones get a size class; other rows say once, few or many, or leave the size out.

CDR3aa: CSVDRPGTSLPDEQFF
CDR3nt: TGCAGCGTTGACCGTCCCGGGACCTCTTTACCGGATGAGCAGTTCTTC
j_gene: TRBJ2-1
len: 16
abundance: NA
v_gene: TRBV29-1
d_gene: NA

CDR3aa: CASSSPGTRTGELFF
CDR3nt: TGTGCCAGCAGCTCCCCCGGGACACGAACCGGGGAGCTGTTTTTT
j_gene: TRBJ2-2
len: 15
abundance: NA
v_gene: TRBV5-4
d_gene: NA

CDR3aa: CASSPLASGNTDTQYF
CDR3nt: TGTGCCAGCTCACCACTGGCTAGCGGGAACACAGATACGCAGTATTTT
j_gene: TRBJ2-3
len: 16
abundance: few
v_gene: TRBV18
d_gene: TRBD2

CDR3aa: CASSLGGGSGNTIYF
CDR3nt: TGCGCCAGCAGCTTGGGCGGCGGATCTGGAAACACCATATATTTT
j_gene: TRBJ1-3
len: 15
abundance: NA
v_gene: TRBV5-1
d_gene: NA

CDR3aa: CASSPPGTSYGYTF
CDR3nt: TGTGCCAGCAGCCCTCCCGGGACAAGCTATGGCTACACCTTC
j_gene: TRBJ1-2
len: 14
abundance: NA
v_gene: TRBV3-1/TRBV3-2
d_gene: NA

CDR3aa: CASSQGLGGGSNQPQHF
CDR3nt: TGTGCCAGCAGCCAAGGGTTGGGAGGGGGCAGCAATCAGCCCCAGCATTTT
j_gene: TRBJ1-5
len: 17
abundance: NA
v_gene: TRBV3-1/TRBV3-2
d_gene: TRBD1

CDR3aa: CASIWQGAGTGELFF
CDR3nt: TGTGCCAGCATTTGGCAGGGGGCGGGCACCGGGGAGCTGTTTTTT
j_gene: TRBJ2-2
len: 15
abundance: once
v_gene: TRBV2
d_gene: TRBD1

CDR3aa: CASSLDRESNSPLHF
CDR3nt: TGTGCCAGCAGCCTGGACAGGGAGTCCAATTCACCCCTCCACTTT
j_gene: TRBJ1-6
len: 15
abundance: NA
v_gene: TRBV5-4
d_gene: TRBD1

CDR3aa: CASSMDEANYGYTF
CDR3nt: TGTGCCAGCAGCATGGACGAGGCTAACTATGGCTACACCTTC
j_gene: TRBJ1-2
len: 14
abundance: NA
v_gene: TRBV7-8
d_gene: NA

CDR3aa: CASSPSLGGNTIYF
CDR3nt: TGCGCCAGCAGCCCGAGTTTAGGTGGAAACACCATATATTTT
j_gene: TRBJ1-3
len: 14
abundance: once
v_gene: TRBV5-1
d_gene: NA

CDR3aa: CASSQGQGRHYNSPLHF
CDR3nt: TGCGCCAGCAGTCAAGGGCAGGGGCGTCACTATAATTCACCCCTCCACTTT
j_gene: TRBJ1-6
len: 17
abundance: NA
v_gene: TRBV23-1
d_gene: NA

CDR3aa: CASSIWTGEEKLFF
CDR3nt: TGTGCCAGTAGTATTTGGACAGGTGAAGAAAAACTGTTTTTT
j_gene: TRBJ1-4
len: 14
abundance: NA
v_gene: TRBV19
d_gene: TRBD1

CDR3aa: CASSQDRDEAFF
CDR3nt: TGTGCCAGCAGCCAGGACAGAGATGAAGCTTTCTTT
j_gene: TRBJ1-1
len: 12
abundance: NA
v_gene: TRBV3-1/TRBV3-2
d_gene: NA

CDR3aa: CASSLSPEETQYF
CDR3nt: TGTGCCAGCAGCTTATCCCCAGAAGAGACCCAGTACTTC
j_gene: TRBJ2-5
len: 13
abundance: NA
v_gene: TRBV7-9
d_gene: NA

CDR3aa: CASSWREFDTQYF
CDR3nt: TGTGCCAGTAGTTGGCGGGAGTTTGATACGCAGTATTTT
j_gene: TRBJ2-3
len: 13
abundance: NA
v_gene: TRBV19
d_gene: TRBD2

CDR3aa: CAIRGGQGMNTEAFF
CDR3nt: TGTGCCATCAGGGGAGGACAGGGGATGAACACTGAAGCTTTCTTT
j_gene: TRBJ1-1
len: 15
abundance: NA
v_gene: TRBV10-3
d_gene: TRBD1

CDR3aa: CASSLGGSATNEKLFF
CDR3nt: TGTGCCAGCAGCCTCGGCGGTTCCGCCACCAATGAAAAACTGTTTTTT
j_gene: TRBJ1-4
len: 16
abundance: NA
v_gene: TRBV5-6
d_gene: NA

CDR3aa: CASSLGGAGANVLTF
CDR3nt: TGCGCCAGCAGCCTTGGGGGGGCTGGGGCCAACGTCCTGACTTTC
j_gene: TRBJ2-6
len: 15
abundance: NA
v_gene: TRBV5-1
d_gene: TRBD2

CDR3aa: CASSMGVASPLHF
CDR3nt: TGTGCCAGCTCCATGGGGGTTGCTTCACCCCTCCACTTT
j_gene: TRBJ1-6
len: 13
abundance: NA
v_gene: TRBV27
d_gene: NA

CDR3aa: CASSPTVYEQYF
CDR3nt: TGTGCCAGCAGTCCCACCGTATACGAGCAGTACTTC
j_gene: TRBJ2-7
len: 12
abundance: NA
v_gene: TRBV28
d_gene: NA

CDR3aa: CASSLNPGNGQPQHF
CDR3nt: TGTGCCAGCAGTTTAAACCCAGGGAATGGTCAGCCCCAGCATTTT
j_gene: TRBJ1-5
len: 15
abundance: NA
v_gene: TRBV28
d_gene: NA

CDR3aa: CASRRQGGNTIYF
CDR3nt: TGTGCCAGCAGAAGACAGGGTGGAAACACCATATATTTT
j_gene: TRBJ1-3
len: 13
abundance: NA
v_gene: TRBV5-6
d_gene: TRBD1

CDR3aa: CASSPTSGSGETQYF
CDR3nt: TGTGCCAGCAGTCCCACTAGCGGGAGCGGGGAGACCCAGTACTTC
j_gene: TRBJ2-5
len: 15
abundance: once
v_gene: TRBV6-5
d_gene: TRBD2

CDR3aa: CASSPSGNTIYF
CDR3nt: TGTGCCAGTAGCCCCTCTGGAAACACCATATATTTT
j_gene: TRBJ1-3
len: 12
abundance: once
v_gene: TRBV19
d_gene: NA

CDR3aa: CSASWDRHKNIQYF
CDR3nt: TGCAGTGCTAGTTGGGACAGACACAAAAACATTCAGTACTTC
j_gene: TRBJ2-4
len: 14
abundance: NA
v_gene: TRBV20-1
d_gene: TRBD1

CDR3aa: CASSQGEVSGNTIYF
CDR3nt: TGCGCCAGCAGCCAGGGCGAGGTTTCTGGAAACACCATATATTTT
j_gene: TRBJ1-3
len: 15
abundance: NA
v_gene: TRBV4-1
d_gene: NA

CDR3aa: CSVTGQGAREQFF
CDR3nt: TGCAGCGTTACGGGACAGGGGGCAAGGGAGCAGTTCTTC
j_gene: TRBJ2-1
len: 13
abundance: NA
v_gene: TRBV29-1
d_gene: TRBD1

CDR3aa: CASSIRVAGGTKQETQYF
CDR3nt: TGTGCCAGTAGTATCAGGGTAGCGGGAGGCACCAAACAAGAGACCCAGTACTTC
j_gene: TRBJ2-5
len: 18
abundance: NA
v_gene: TRBV19
d_gene: TRBD2

CDR3aa: CAISGTGTSGDTDTQYF
CDR3nt: TGTGCCATCAGCGGGACCGGGACTAGCGGGGACACAGATACGCAGTATTTT
j_gene: TRBJ2-3
len: 17
abundance: once
v_gene: TRBV10-3
d_gene: TRBD2

CDR3aa: CASSRMTGNYGYTF
CDR3nt: TGTGCCAGCAGCAGAATGACAGGAAACTATGGCTACACCTTC
j_gene: TRBJ1-2
len: 14
abundance: NA
v_gene: TRBV7-2
d_gene: NA

CDR3aa: CASSTHLNEQFF
CDR3nt: TGTGCCAGCAGCACACACCTCAATGAGCAGTTCTTC
j_gene: TRBJ2-1
len: 12
abundance: NA
v_gene: TRBV14
d_gene: NA

CDR3aa: CASSHRSSYNSPLHF
CDR3nt: TGTGCCAGCAGCCATCGAAGCTCCTATAATTCACCCCTCCACTTT
j_gene: TRBJ1-6
len: 15
abundance: NA
v_gene: TRBV3-1/TRBV3-2
d_gene: NA

CDR3aa: CASSLDRATPLHF
CDR3nt: TGTGCCAGCAGCTTAGACAGGGCGACCCCGCTGCATTTT
j_gene: TRBJ1-5
len: 13
abundance: NA
v_gene: TRBV7-2
d_gene: NA

CDR3aa: CASSPEAGARTEAFF
CDR3nt: TGTGCCAGCAGCCCAGAAGCGGGGGCGCGGACTGAAGCTTTCTTT
j_gene: TRBJ1-1
len: 15
abundance: NA
v_gene: TRBV5-6
d_gene: NA

CDR3aa: CASRTGEDSYEQYF
CDR3nt: TGCGCCAGCCGGACAGGGGAGGACTCCTACGAGCAGTACTTC
j_gene: TRBJ2-7
len: 14
abundance: NA
v_gene: TRBV5-1
d_gene: TRBD1

CDR3aa: CASSSRQGVVYEQYF
CDR3nt: TGTGCCAGCTCTTCCAGACAGGGGGTCGTCTACGAGCAGTACTTC
j_gene: TRBJ2-7
len: 15
abundance: NA
v_gene: TRBV18
d_gene: TRBD1

CDR3aa: CASSQPGETSYNEQFF
CDR3nt: TGTGCCAGCAGCCAACCCGGGGAGACCTCCTACAATGAGCAGTTCTTC
j_gene: TRBJ2-1
len: 16
abundance: NA
v_gene: TRBV14
d_gene: NA

CDR3aa: CASNERYRSNTEAFF
CDR3nt: TGTGCCAGCAACGAAAGGTACCGTTCAAACACTGAAGCTTTCTTT
j_gene: TRBJ1-1
len: 15
abundance: once
v_gene: TRBV28
d_gene: NA

CDR3aa: CASSPSAGRRNTEAFF
CDR3nt: TGTGCCAGCAGCCCCTCCGCCGGACGCAGGAACACTGAAGCTTTCTTT
j_gene: TRBJ1-1
len: 16
abundance: NA
v_gene: TRBV7-9
d_gene: NA

CDR3aa: CASSHQTRGHSGNTIYF
CDR3nt: TGCGCCAGCAGCCACCAAACACGGGGACACTCTGGAAACACCATATATTTT
j_gene: TRBJ1-3
len: 17
abundance: NA
v_gene: TRBV4-3
d_gene: NA

CDR3aa: CASSYSRDSYEQYF
CDR3nt: TGTGCCAGCAGTTACTCACGGGATTCCTACGAGCAGTACTTC
j_gene: TRBJ2-7
len: 14
abundance: NA
v_gene: TRBV6-2/TRBV6-3
d_gene: NA

CDR3aa: CASSEVQGPGNTIYF
CDR3nt: TGTGCCAGCAGTGAAGTGCAGGGGCCTGGAAACACCATATATTTT
j_gene: TRBJ1-3
len: 15
abundance: NA
v_gene: TRBV2
d_gene: NA

CDR3aa: CASSIRAGEQFF
CDR3nt: TGTGCCAGTAGTATTCGGGCAGGCGAGCAGTTCTTC
j_gene: TRBJ2-1
len: 12
abundance: NA
v_gene: TRBV19
d_gene: NA

CDR3aa: CASSTTGSSYEQYF
CDR3nt: TGTGCCAGCAGCACAACAGGGAGCTCCTACGAGCAGTACTTC
j_gene: TRBJ2-7
len: 14
abundance: once
v_gene: TRBV11-3
d_gene: NA

CDR3aa: CASSHTGTGGIYNEQFF
CDR3nt: TGTGCCAGCAGCCATACCGGGACAGGGGGCATCTACAATGAGCAGTTCTTC
j_gene: TRBJ2-1
len: 17
abundance: NA
v_gene: TRBV9
d_gene: TRBD1

CDR3aa: CASSPNRNGNTIYF
CDR3nt: TGTGCCAGCAGCCCAAACCGGAATGGAAACACCATATATTTT
j_gene: TRBJ1-3
len: 14
abundance: NA
v_gene: TRBV7-3
d_gene: NA

CDR3aa: CASSRRDRSTDTQYF
CDR3nt: TGTGCCAGCTCCCGGAGGGACAGGAGCACAGATACGCAGTATTTT
j_gene: TRBJ2-3
len: 15
abundance: NA
v_gene: TRBV7-2
d_gene: TRBD1

CDR3aa: CASSLAIRQGNTGELFF
CDR3nt: TGTGCCAGCAGCTTGGCCATCCGACAGGGGAACACCGGGGAGCTGTTTTTT
j_gene: TRBJ2-2
len: 17
abundance: NA
v_gene: TRBV5-5
d_gene: TRBD1

CDR3aa: CASSQRTGLYNSPLHF
CDR3nt: TGCGCCAGCAGTCAAAGGACGGGACTTTACAATTCACCCCTCCACTTT
j_gene: TRBJ1-6
len: 16
abundance: few
v_gene: TRBV23-1
d_gene: NA

CDR3aa: CATSEIILAVAKNIQYF
CDR3nt: TGTGCCACCAGTGAAATAATACTAGCGGTAGCCAAAAACATTCAGTACTTC
j_gene: TRBJ2-4
len: 17
abundance: NA
v_gene: TRBV24-1
d_gene: TRBD2

CDR3aa: CASSQDWGEQYF
CDR3nt: TGTGCCAGCAGCCAAGATTGGGGGGAGCAGTACTTC
j_gene: TRBJ2-7
len: 12
abundance: NA
v_gene: TRBV4-2
d_gene: NA

CDR3aa: CSASPKNTGELFF
CDR3nt: TGCAGTGCTAGTCCTAAAAACACCGGGGAGCTGTTTTTT
j_gene: TRBJ2-2
len: 13
abundance: NA
v_gene: TRBV20-1
d_gene: NA

CDR3aa: CASSLVGGRTSDTQYF
CDR3nt: TGCGCCAGCAGCTTGGTCGGGGGGCGGACCTCGGATACGCAGTATTTT
j_gene: TRBJ2-3
len: 16
abundance: once
v_gene: TRBV5-1
d_gene: NA

CDR3aa: CASSLTQGDTEAFF
CDR3nt: TGCGCCAGCTCCCTGACACAGGGAGACACTGAAGCTTTCTTT
j_gene: TRBJ1-1
len: 14
abundance: NA
v_gene: TRBV5-1
d_gene: NA

CDR3aa: CASSLTRGLDEQYF
CDR3nt: TGTGCCAGCAGCCTTACCCGGGGTTTGGACGAGCAGTACTTC
j_gene: TRBJ2-7
len: 14
abundance: few
v_gene: TRBV7-2
d_gene: NA

CDR3aa: CATSPGQSTDTQYF
CDR3nt: TGTGCCACAAGCCCGGGACAGAGCACAGATACGCAGTATTTT
j_gene: TRBJ2-3
len: 14
abundance: NA
v_gene: TRBV24-1
d_gene: TRBD1